This is a list of T cell receptor beta chains from one sample in a study of breast tumors, draining lymph nodes, adjacent tissues. TCRdb reprocessed the multiplex PCR reads with MiXCR, giving one entry per CDR3 protein. The sample has about 52,000 distinct CDR3 sequences, over 40% seen once. The specimen was breast tumor tissue. Receptors were obtained from a female donor with breast cancer. Some clones in this sample may be carry-over from other donors' samples. Each CDR3 is given with its conserved first and last residue. D genes are given only for firm matches.

d_call: TRBD2; v_call: TRBV20-1; cdr3_aa: CSARATSWTSGRGETQYF
d_call: -; v_call: TRBV7-3; cdr3_aa: CASSLYRVGEQFF
d_call: -; v_call: TRBV10-3; cdr3_aa: CAISGRSAGANVLTF
d_call: TRBD2; v_call: TRBV12-3/TRBV12-4; cdr3_aa: CASRLTAGVETQYF
d_call: TRBD2; v_call: TRBV6-5; cdr3_aa: CASSLSSGRAYEQYF
d_call: -; v_call: TRBV11-3; cdr3_aa: CASSLDFRSPLHF
d_call: -; v_call: TRBV30; cdr3_aa: CAWSYGDFRGSLGEQFF
d_call: -; v_call: TRBV27; cdr3_aa: CASSLERASSYNEQFF
d_call: -; v_call: TRBV7-7; cdr3_aa: CASSPGFDYEQYF
d_call: -; v_call: TRBV20-1; cdr3_aa: CSASRDSYTDTQYF
d_call: TRBD1; v_call: TRBV4-3; cdr3_aa: CASSQDARGREQYF
d_call: -; v_call: TRBV4-3; cdr3_aa: CASSQAGINYGYTF
d_call: TRBD1; v_call: TRBV2; cdr3_aa: CASRRTGVAGNTIYF
d_call: -; v_call: TRBV20-1; cdr3_aa: CSAITGFGDTQYF
d_call: -; v_call: TRBV10-3; cdr3_aa: CAISESLEQYF
d_call: -; v_call: TRBV7-2; cdr3_aa: CASSSGLAGVELGYTF
d_call: -; v_call: TRBV5-8; cdr3_aa: CASSFGGSTVWANVLTF
d_call: TRBD1; v_call: TRBV7-2; cdr3_aa: CASSLPGTGGNTIYF
d_call: -; v_call: TRBV4-3; cdr3_aa: CASSQDSGKTVNEKLFF
d_call: -; v_call: TRBV7-9; cdr3_aa: CASSLGRGPGSRGDEKLFF
d_call: -; v_call: TRBV7-2; cdr3_aa: CASSLEVALAYEQYF
d_call: -; v_call: TRBV7-9; cdr3_aa: CASSVPGGIVTDTQYF
d_call: -; v_call: TRBV6-2/TRBV6-3; cdr3_aa: CASNLHGLLASRTGELFF
d_call: -; v_call: TRBV2; cdr3_aa: CASKENSEEAFF
d_call: -; v_call: TRBV29-1; cdr3_aa: CSVGLASNEQFF
d_call: TRBD2; v_call: TRBV6-2/TRBV6-3; cdr3_aa: CASSLSYSGRDNEQFF
d_call: -; v_call: TRBV11-2; cdr3_aa: CASSAAYSESGRVEQFF
d_call: TRBD1; v_call: TRBV29-1; cdr3_aa: CSVGDRGIYF
d_call: -; v_call: TRBV29-1; cdr3_aa: CSDDGGCQETQYF
d_call: TRBD2; v_call: TRBV9; cdr3_aa: CASSVEGTSNEQFF
d_call: -; v_call: TRBV12-3/TRBV12-4; cdr3_aa: CASGLSGQETQHF
d_call: -; v_call: TRBV20-1; cdr3_aa: CSARFIASEQYF
d_call: TRBD1; v_call: TRBV4-1; cdr3_aa: CASSQDDRGQTQYF
d_call: TRBD2; v_call: TRBV11-3; cdr3_aa: CASIGGRSYNEQFF
d_call: -; v_call: TRBV6-2/TRBV6-3; cdr3_aa: CASSHPDPLRRADTQYF
d_call: -; v_call: TRBV20-1; cdr3_aa: CSATVRDTQYF
d_call: TRBD1; v_call: TRBV2; cdr3_aa: CAGGQGYEQYF
d_call: -; v_call: TRBV11-2; cdr3_aa: CASAEHSYEQYF
d_call: -; v_call: TRBV29-1; cdr3_aa: CSQAPRYGYTF
d_call: TRBD2; v_call: TRBV7-3; cdr3_aa: CASSTMGLAGKGANVLTF
d_call: -; v_call: TRBV7-2; cdr3_aa: CASSLGQGGSYNEQFF
d_call: -; v_call: TRBV7-9; cdr3_aa: CASRDSLSYNEQFF
d_call: -; v_call: TRBV20-1; cdr3_aa: CSARPYSRRVYNEQFF
d_call: -; v_call: TRBV7-3; cdr3_aa: CASGLYSNSPLHF
d_call: -; v_call: TRBV30; cdr3_aa: CAWSAWTPQAGSSNQPQHF
d_call: -; v_call: TRBV20-1; cdr3_aa: CSARAASGGINQPQHF
d_call: -; v_call: TRBV10-3; cdr3_aa: CAIRTGPAYNEQFF
d_call: TRBD2; v_call: TRBV7-9; cdr3_aa: CASSLKGSGSGADTQYF
d_call: -; v_call: TRBV4-3; cdr3_aa: CASSVRFGGRTGNTF
d_call: TRBD2; v_call: TRBV30; cdr3_aa: CAWGRGLAGDEQFF
d_call: -; v_call: TRBV6-1; cdr3_aa: CASSGPRPGPDYEQYF
d_call: TRBD2; v_call: TRBV10-3; cdr3_aa: CAISVRAGDEQFF
d_call: -; v_call: TRBV27; cdr3_aa: CASSLSPGYSYTF
d_call: TRBD1; v_call: TRBV3-1; cdr3_aa: CASGQEGSPLHF
d_call: -; v_call: TRBV20-1; cdr3_aa: CSARDGREKLFF
d_call: -; v_call: TRBV7-2; cdr3_aa: CASSLIYEQYF